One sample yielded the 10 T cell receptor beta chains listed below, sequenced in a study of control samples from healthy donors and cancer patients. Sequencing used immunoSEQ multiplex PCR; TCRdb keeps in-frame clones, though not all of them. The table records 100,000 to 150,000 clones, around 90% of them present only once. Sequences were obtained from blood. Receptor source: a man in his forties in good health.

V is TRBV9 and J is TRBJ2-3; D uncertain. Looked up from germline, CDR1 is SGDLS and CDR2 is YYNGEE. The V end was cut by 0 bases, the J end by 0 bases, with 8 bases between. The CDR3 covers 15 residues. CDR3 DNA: TGTGCCAGCAGCGTAGTTGGAGTAAGCACAGATACGCAGTATTTT. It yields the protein CASSVVGVSTDTQYF.

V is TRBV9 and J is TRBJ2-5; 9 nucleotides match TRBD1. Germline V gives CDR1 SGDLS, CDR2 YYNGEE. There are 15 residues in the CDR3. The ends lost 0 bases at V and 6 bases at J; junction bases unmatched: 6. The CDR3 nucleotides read TGTGCCAGCAGCGTAGACCCGGGACAGGGTAAGACCCAGTACTTC. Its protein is CASSVDPGQGKTQYF.

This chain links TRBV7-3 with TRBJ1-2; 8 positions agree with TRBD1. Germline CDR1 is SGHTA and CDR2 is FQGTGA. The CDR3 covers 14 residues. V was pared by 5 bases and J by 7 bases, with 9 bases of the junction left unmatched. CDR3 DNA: TGTGCCAGCAGCCGAGACAGGGGCGGGAGTGGCTACACCTTC. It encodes CASSRDRGGSGYTF. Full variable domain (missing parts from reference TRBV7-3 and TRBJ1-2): GAGVSQTPSNKVTEKGKYVELRCDPISGHTALYWYRQSLGQGPEFLIYFQGTGAADDSGLPNDRFFAVRPEGSVSTLKIQRTERGDSAVYLCASSRDRGGSGYTFGSGTRLTVV.

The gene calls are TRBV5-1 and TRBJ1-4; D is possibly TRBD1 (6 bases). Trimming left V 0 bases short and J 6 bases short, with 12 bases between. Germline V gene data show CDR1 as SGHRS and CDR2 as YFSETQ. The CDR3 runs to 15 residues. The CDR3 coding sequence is TGCGCCAGCAGCTTGGGGGCAGGGGATCATGAAAAACTGTTTTTT. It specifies CASSLGAGDHEKLFF.

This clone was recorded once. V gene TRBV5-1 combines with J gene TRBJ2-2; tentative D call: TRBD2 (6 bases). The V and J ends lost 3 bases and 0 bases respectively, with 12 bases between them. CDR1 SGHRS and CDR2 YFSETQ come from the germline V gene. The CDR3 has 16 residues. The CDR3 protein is CASSWPGTANTGELFF. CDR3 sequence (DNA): TGCGCCAGCAGCTGGCCGGGGACTGCGAACACCGGGGAGCTGTTTTTT. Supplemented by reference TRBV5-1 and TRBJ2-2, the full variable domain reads KAGVTQTPRYLIKTRGQQVTLSCSPISGHRSVSWYQQTPGQGLQFLFEYFSETQRNKGNFPGRFSGRQFSNSRSEMNVSTLELGDSALYLCASSWPGTANTGELFFGEGSRLTVL.

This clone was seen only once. The CDR3 sequence: CASSLDLPLGEGYTF. In nucleotides, the CDR3 is TGTGCCAGCAGCTTAGATCTACCCCTTGGAGAGGGCTACACCTTC. The chain couples TRBV11-3 to TRBJ1-2; D is unresolved. The V gene's germline CDR1 is SGHNT and CDR2 YENEEA. Between the trimmed V and J ends, which lost 0 bases and 8 bases, there was a span of 16 bases. The CDR3 runs 15 residues.

In DNA form, the CDR3 reads TGTGCCAGCTCCGACAGGGCGATTCAAGAGACCCAGTACTTC. Translated: CASSDRAIQETQYF. The chain uses TRBV18 and TRBJ2-5; 7 bases align to TRBD1. CDR3 length: 14 residues. Germline lookup yields CDR1 KGHSH and CDR2 LQKENI. With V trimmed by 6 bases and J by 2 bases, 6 bases remained unmatched.

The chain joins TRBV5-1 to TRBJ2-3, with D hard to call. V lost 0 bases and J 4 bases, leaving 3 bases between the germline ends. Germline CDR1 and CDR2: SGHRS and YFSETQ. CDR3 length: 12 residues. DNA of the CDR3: TGCGCCAGCAGCTTGGAGTCAGATACGCAGTATTTT. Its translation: CASSLESDTQYF.

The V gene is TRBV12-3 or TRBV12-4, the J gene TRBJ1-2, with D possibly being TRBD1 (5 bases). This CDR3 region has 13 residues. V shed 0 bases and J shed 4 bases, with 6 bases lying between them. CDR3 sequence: CASSLARVYGYTF. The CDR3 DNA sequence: TGTGCCAGCAGTTTAGCCAGGGTCTATGGCTACACCTTC.

Here the CDR3 DNA reads TGTGCCAGCAGCCGGACAGGGGATAGTCAGCCCCAGCATTTT. Translated: CASSRTGDSQPQHF. This chain uses TRBV3-1 (or the pseudogene TRBV3-2) with TRBJ1-5; 9 bases match TRBD1. Germline V CDR1 and CDR2: LGHDT, YNNKEL (reference sequence). The CDR3 totals 14 residues. Trimming cost V 4 bases and J 6 bases; bases outside gene matches: 4.